Below, 2 T cell receptor beta chains from the same sample are listed, as sequenced in a study of blood T cell repertoires in COVID-19. Sequencing used immunoSEQ multiplex PCR; TCRdb keeps in-frame clones, though not all of them. The table lists tens of thousands of clones, 75% to 90% of them singletons. Sequenced material: peripheral blood. The receptors here all came from a woman aged 55-70 years with acute or convalescent COVID-19.

The rearrangement joins TRBV29-1 to TRBJ2-1; 9 positions agree with TRBD2. From germline, CDR1 is SQVTM and CDR2 ANQGSEA. The CDR3 spans 15 residues. With 7 bases clipped from V and 6 bases from J, the junction kept 13 bases outside the gene matches. CDR3 loop: CSAAQLAGISNEQFF. CDR3 DNA sequence: TGCAGCGCAGCACAACTAGCGGGTATAAGCAATGAGCAGTTCTTC.

This chain connects TRBV12-3 or TRBV12-4 to TRBJ1-4, with 7 bases identical to TRBD1. The CDR3 totals 13 residues. V shed 8 bases and J 8 bases; nucleotides not matched to a gene: 8. CDR3 loop: CASRRGVGEKLFF. The CDR3 DNA reads as TGTGCCAGCCGCAGGGGGGTGGGGGAAAAACTGTTTTTT.